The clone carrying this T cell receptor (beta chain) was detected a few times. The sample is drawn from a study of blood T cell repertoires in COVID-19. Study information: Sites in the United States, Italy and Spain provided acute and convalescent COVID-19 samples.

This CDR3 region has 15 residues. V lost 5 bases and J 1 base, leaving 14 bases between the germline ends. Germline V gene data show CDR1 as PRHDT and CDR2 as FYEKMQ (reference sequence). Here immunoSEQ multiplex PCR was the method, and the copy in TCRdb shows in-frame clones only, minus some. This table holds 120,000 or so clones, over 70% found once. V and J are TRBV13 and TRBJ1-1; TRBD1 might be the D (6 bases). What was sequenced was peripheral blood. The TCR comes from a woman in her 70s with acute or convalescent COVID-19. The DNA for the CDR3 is TGTGCCAGCAGCCCTCAGGGGTGGGGGAACACTGAAGCTTTCTTT. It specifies CASSPQGWGNTEAFF.